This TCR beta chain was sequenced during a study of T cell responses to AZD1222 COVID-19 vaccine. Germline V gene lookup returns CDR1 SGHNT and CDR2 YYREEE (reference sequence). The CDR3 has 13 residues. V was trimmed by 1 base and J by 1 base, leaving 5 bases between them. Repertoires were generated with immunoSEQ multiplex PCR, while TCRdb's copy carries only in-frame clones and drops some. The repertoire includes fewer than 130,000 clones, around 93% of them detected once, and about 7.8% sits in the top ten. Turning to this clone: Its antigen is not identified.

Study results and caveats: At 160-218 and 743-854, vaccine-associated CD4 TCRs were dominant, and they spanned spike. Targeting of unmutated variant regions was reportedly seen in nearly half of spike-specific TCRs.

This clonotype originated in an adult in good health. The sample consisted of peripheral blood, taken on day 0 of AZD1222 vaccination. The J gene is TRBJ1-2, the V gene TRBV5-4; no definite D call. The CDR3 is CASSLPDNYGYTF. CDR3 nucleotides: TGTGCCAGCAGCTTGCCGGATAACTATGGCTACACCTTC. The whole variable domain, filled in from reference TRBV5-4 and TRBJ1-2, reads ETGVTQSPTHLIKTRGQQVTLRCSSQSGHNTVSWYQQALGQGPQFIFQYYREEENGRGNFPPRFSGLQFPNYSSELNVNALELDDSALYLCASSLPDNYGYTFGSGTRLTVV.